This T cell receptor beta chain was recorded in a study of T-cell memory formation after mild COVID-19. Germline loops: CDR1 SGHRS, CDR2 YFSETQ. V dropped 3 bases and J dropped 5; count of bases not matched to a gene: 5. The CDR3 loop spans 15 amino acids. TCRdb fed the 5' RACE reads into MiXCR, producing one record per CDR3 protein. The sample lists some 340,000 distinct CDR3 sequences; 13% were seen once. The V gene is TRBV5-1, the J gene TRBJ2-1; 10 nucleotides align to TRBD2. Sequenced: PBMCs or a T cell subset sorted from them (not recorded which). This TCR came from a man aged 18 to 30 who had mild COVID-19 (a few samples of this study predate the infection). Cell type and time point are not known. As DNA, the CDR3 is TGCGCCAGCAGCTCGAGAGCGGGGGGGAACAATGAGCAGTTCTTC. This gives the protein CASSSRAGGNNEQFF. The entire variable domain, with the rest obtained from reference TRBV5-1 and TRBJ2-1, is as follows: KAGVTQTPRYLIKTRGQQVTLSCSPISGHRSVSWYQQTPGQGLQFLFEYFSETQRNKGNFPGRFSGRQFSNSRSEMNVSTLELGDSALYLCASSSRAGGNNEQFFGPGTRLTVL.